This is a list of T cell receptor beta chains from one sample in a study of T-cell reconstitution after alpha-beta-depleted transplantation in children. TCRdb ran MiXCR on the PCR reads and lists one entry per CDR3 protein. This table holds about 420,000 distinct CDR3 sequences, around 15% found once. The material was PBMCs, mostly from graft donor cells, obtained 360 days after TCRalphabeta/CD19-depleted stem cell transplant. These TCRs come from a boy less than two years old who had a stem cell transplant for Wiskott-Aldrich syndrome, so the T cells may come from the graft donor. Both conserved end residues are part of each CDR3. A D gene is named only where the DNA matches it firmly. Clone size is stated in some rows and not others, as once, few, many or a class when expanded.

d_call	v_call	j_call	clone_size	cdr3_nt	cdr3_aa
NA	TRBV28	TRBJ2-5	NA	TGTGCCAGCAGTTTCTCAGGCCTCCAAGAGACCCAGTACTTC	CASSFSGLQETQYF
NA	TRBV4-1	TRBJ2-7	NA	TGCGCCAGCAGCCTAGCCTGGTCGTGGGTAGGCCACGAGCAGTACTTC	CASSLAWSWVGHEQYF
NA	TRBV29-1	TRBJ2-1	few	TGCAGCGTTGAAGACCGGGGGTGGGAGCAGTTCTTC	CSVEDRGWEQFF
NA	TRBV30	TRBJ2-7	NA	TGTGCCTGGAGTGGAGGGCCCATCTACGAGCAGTACTTC	CAWSGGPIYEQYF
NA	TRBV18	TRBJ2-7	few	TGTGCCAGCTCACCGACCCAGGGCTCCTACGAGCAGTACTTC	CASSPTQGSYEQYF
NA	TRBV15	TRBJ2-1	NA	TGTGCCACCAGCAGACTACTGGGACTTAAGAGCAACAATGAACAGTTCTTC	CATSRLLGLKSNNEQFF
NA	TRBV7-9	TRBJ2-1	NA	TGTGCCTCAGAGGGACGAAGCTACAATGAGCAGTTCTTC	CASEGRSYNEQFF
NA	TRBV5-1	TRBJ2-1	few	TGCGCCAGCAGCTTCGGGACAACCATCCAGAAAAAGAGCTCCTACAATGAGCAGTTCTTC	CASSFGTTIQKKSSYNEQFF
NA	TRBV24-1	TRBJ2-7	NA	TGTGCCACCAGTACGACTGAGGGGCCGTCTTGGGAGCAGTACTTC	CATSTTEGPSWEQYF
TRBD2	TRBV25-1	TRBJ2-3	few	TGTGCCAGCAGCGTACTAGCGGGAGTTGGAGATACGCAGTATTTT	CASSVLAGVGDTQYF
TRBD2	TRBV5-1	TRBJ2-1	many	TGCGCCAGCAGCTTGGGGACTAGCGGGAGACAATCCTACAATGAGCAGTTCTTC	CASSLGTSGRQSYNEQFF
TRBD1	TRBV18	TRBJ2-7	few	TGTGCCAGCTCACTGGGGATGGGACAGATCTACGAGCAGTACTTC	CASSLGMGQIYEQYF
NA	TRBV12-3/TRBV12-4	TRBJ2-7	many	TGTGCCAGCAGTTTAACAGGGCCCAGCTCCTACGAGCAGTACTTC	CASSLTGPSSYEQYF
TRBD1	TRBV3-1	TRBJ1-1	few	TGTGCCAGCAGCCACTGGACAGGGAACACTGAAGCTTTCTTT	CASSHWTGNTEAFF
TRBD2	TRBV7-2	TRBJ2-3	NA	TGTGCCAGCAGCTTAGCGCGCCCGGGGGGGCCGGGAGATACGCAGTATTTT	CASSLARPGGPGDTQYF
TRBD2	TRBV7-8	TRBJ2-7	few	TGTGCCAGCAGCCAAGGGACTAACTACGAGCAGTACTTC	CASSQGTNYEQYF
NA	TRBV10-1	TRBJ2-3	NA	TGCGCCAGCAGTTGGGACACGAGCACAGATACGCAGTATTTT	CASSWDTSTDTQYF
NA	TRBV7-9	TRBJ1-5	NA	TGTGCCAGCACCAATGGAGCGTGGAATCAGCCCCAGCATTTT	CASTNGAWNQPQHF
TRBD2	TRBV4-3	TRBJ2-7	NA	TGCGCCAGCAGCCAGGGGACTAGCTTTGATGGCGAGCAGTACTTC	CASSQGTSFDGEQYF
TRBD1	TRBV4-2	TRBJ2-5	few	TGTGCCAGCAGCAGGGACAGAACCAAAGAGACCCAGTACTTC	CASSRDRTKETQYF
NA	TRBV20-1	TRBJ2-7	few	TGCAGTGCTAGAGATAGAAGCATCAGAATACACGAGCAGTACTTC	CSARDRSIRIHEQYF
TRBD1	TRBV11-2	TRBJ1-2	few	TGTGCCAGCAGCTTATCGACAGGGGTCTATGGCTACACCTTC	CASSLSTGVYGYTF
NA	TRBV6-5	TRBJ2-7	NA	TGTGCCAGCGCCCTGGGGGGGGCCTCCTACGAGCAGTACTTC	CASALGGASYEQYF
NA	TRBV5-1	TRBJ2-2	many	TGCGCCAGCAGCTCGCCGGGACCCGGGGAGCTGTTTTTT	CASSSPGPGELFF
NA	TRBV5-1	TRBJ1-6	NA	TGCGCCAGCAGCTTAAAGGACAGATTTAATTCACCCCTCCACTTT	CASSLKDRFNSPLHF
NA	TRBV20-1	TRBJ2-5	NA	TGCAGTGCTAGCGCAGTAAAAGAGACCCAGTACTTC	CSASAVKETQYF
NA	TRBV5-1	TRBJ1-1	NA	TGCGCCAGCAGCTTCGGTTCCGGGTCGAACACTGAAGCTTTCTTT	CASSFGSGSNTEAFF